Each of the 9 T cell receptor beta chains below was sequenced from the same sample in a study of blood T cells in healthy people across ages. Through a sample-barcoded 5' primer and a J-beta primer mix, a second PCR was run for roughly 7 to 12 cycles. Via MiXCR, TCRdb re-called the 5' RACE reads, giving one row per CDR3 protein. The table includes about 780,000 distinct CDR3 sequences, about 45% detected once. The sequencing input was blood. These receptors came from a man of 80 years or more in good health.

This chain connects TRBV27 to TRBJ1-1; D unresolved. Deletions cut 4 bases from V and 1 base from J, with 7 bases between. There are 13 residues in the CDR3. The germline V gene has CDR1 MNHEY and CDR2 SMNVEV (reference sequence). CDR3 region: CASSYMKNTEAFF. CDR3 sequence (DNA): TGTGCCAGCAGTTACATGAAGAACACTGAAGCTTTCTTT.

The V call is TRBV2, the J call TRBJ1-5; 9 bases line up with TRBD1. Germline CDR1 reads SNHLY; CDR2 reads FYNNEI. Trimming took 6 bases from V and 2 from J; bases not matched to a gene: 8. The length of the CDR3 is 16 residues. DNA of the CDR3: TGTGCCAGCAGGGCACAGGGGGCAGAGGGCAATCAGCCCCAGCATTTT. This encodes CASRAQGAEGNQPQHF.

The chain employs TRBV6-1 and TRBJ2-5; 7 nucleotides match TRBD1. The germline gives CDR1 MNHNS, CDR2 SASEGT. The CDR3 loop spans 16 amino acids. J was trimmed by 4 bases and V by 8 bases; bases with no gene match: 16. Written as DNA, the CDR3 is TGTGCCAGCCTTTCCCAGTTAACAGGGGCGGGAGAGACCCAGTACTTC. Its protein product is CASLSQLTGAGETQYF.

This clonotype was counted a few times. V and J are TRBV7-2 and TRBJ2-3, with a weak D call TRBD1 (5 bases). V lost 1 base, J lost 1 base, and 9 bases lay in between. Germline V gene data show CDR1 as SGHTA and CDR2 as FQGNSA. The CDR3 loop spans 15 amino acids. The CDR3 DNA reads as TGTGCCAGCAGCTTAGATACAGGTGGCACAGATACGCAGTATTTT. Its protein product is CASSLDTGGTDTQYF.

The V call is TRBV20-1, the J call TRBJ2-5, with TRBD2 identical over 7 bases. V shed 4 bases and J 0 bases; nucleotides not matched to a gene: 2. CDR1 is DFQATT, CDR2 SNEGSKA, per germline (reference sequence). The CDR3 is 13 residues long. In nucleotides, the CDR3 is TGCAGTGCTATCGGGACTAACCAAGAGACCCAGTACTTC. Translation: CSAIGTNQETQYF.

This clonotype was counted ten times or more. A much larger clone is a single base away; this may be a read error. The J gene is TRBJ2-1, the V gene TRBV7-2; 10 nucleotides align to TRBD2. The J call may be mistaken, given a closer DNA end match to TRBJ2-7. CDR1 and CDR2 (germline): SGHTA, FQGNSA. The CDR3 loop spans 18 amino acids. The DNA for the CDR3 is TGTGCCAGCAGCCAATGGACTAGCGGACCTAGCTCCTACAATGAGCAGTACTTC. It translates to CASSQWTSGPSSYNEQYF.

This chain joins TRBV6-2 or TRBV6-3 and TRBJ2-5, with 7 bases lining up with TRBD1. CDR1 is MNHEY, CDR2 SVGEGT, per germline. V shed 5 bases, J shed 1 base, and the junction held 4 bases outside the gene matches. The CDR3 has 14 amino acids. CDR3 region: CASSPTGSQETQYF. CDR3 bases: TGTGCCAGCAGTCCGACAGGGAGCCAAGAGACCCAGTACTTC.

The chain couples TRBV12-3 or TRBV12-4 to TRBJ2-3; TRBD1 matches at 10 bases. The CDR3 spans 18 residues. V was clipped by 3 bases and J by 0 bases; unmatched bases: 9. CDR3 DNA sequence: TGTGCCAGCAGTTTTAGGGACAGGGGCAGAGCTAGCACAGATACGCAGTATTTT. This translates into CASSFRDRGRASTDTQYF.

Only a few counts were recorded for this clonotype. The chain recombines TRBV5-4 with TRBJ2-1; TRBD1 matches 9 bases. V lost 3 bases and J lost 13; bases outside the gene matches: 5. Germline-derived CDR1 and CDR2 are SGHNT and YYREEE (reference sequence). The CDR3 covers 12 residues. The CDR3 protein is CASSWGQGLQFF. In DNA form, the CDR3 reads TGTGCCAGCAGCTGGGGACAGGGCCTTCAGTTCTTC. The full variable domain, completed using reference TRBV5-4 and TRBJ2-1, is ETGVTQSPTHLIKTRGQQVTLRCSSQSGHNTVSWYQQALGQGPQFIFQYYREEENGRGNFPPRFSGLQFPNYSSELNVNALELDDSALYLCASSWGQGLQFFGPGTRLTVL.